This TCR beta chain was documented in a study of low-dose radiotherapy and immunotherapy resistance in tumors. This clonotype was counted at least ten times. The sample's time point: after trial treatment. Treatment given: LDRT plus nivolumab, ipilimumab, low-dose cyclophosphamide and aspirin (RACIN trial). The germline CDR1 and CDR2 sequences are SQVTM and ANQGSEA. This CDR3 has 15 amino acids. J was trimmed by 2 bases and V by 4 bases; bases with no gene match: 8. First-strand cDNA used TRAV- and TRBV-specific primers, covering alpha and beta chains. With a V-primer adapter and a constant-region primer, TCRs were amplified for roughly 20 PCR cycles. TCRdb re-derived calls from the reads in MiXCR, one entry per CDR3 protein. The table records about 84,000 distinct CDR3 sequences, around a sixth of them present only once.

The V gene is TRBV29-1, the J gene TRBJ2-3, with TRBD2 identical over 8 bases. This TCR came from a male donor with prostate cancer. This specimen was PBMCs, taken after low-dose radiotherapy plus immunotherapy. CDR3 in amino acids: CSVARATSATDTQYF. CDR3 coding DNA: TGCAGCGTTGCTCGGGCGACTAGCGCCACAGATACGCAGTATTTT.